Listed below are T cell receptor beta chains from one sample, sequenced in a study of cytomegalovirus exposure and HLA in healthy donors. Method: immunoSEQ multiplex PCR; TCRdb's copy keeps in-frame clones and lacks some. The sample carries over 200,000 clones, over 75% recorded once. Sequencing was performed on PBMCs. The receptors come from a human donor in good health. Each CDR3 is given with its conserved first and last residue.

v_call,j_call,cdr3_aa
TRBV6-4,TRBJ2-1,CASSESGGGVNEQFF
TRBV27,TRBJ1-5,CASSLLGPRALGNQPQHF
TRBV7-9,TRBJ1-2,CSSSSGTAFNYGYTF
TRBV5-4,TRBJ2-2,CASSLDRGRDGELFF
TRBV6-5,TRBJ1-2,CASSLTGRDGYTF
TRBV6-6,TRBJ1-1,CASSVRQRGTEAFF
TRBV2,TRBJ2-7,CASSDYYEQYF
TRBV5-1,TRBJ2-1,CASSPGLAERDEQFF
TRBV5-1,TRBJ2-5,CASSSGQYQETQYF
TRBV7-9,TRBJ1-2,CSSSHTFFAQGNYGYTF